Following are 11 T cell receptor beta chains from one sample sequenced in a study of T cells in Graves' hyperthyroidism and ophthalmopathy. Amplification of TCR beta CDR3 regions used RNA as the template. The primer set for the first-round RT-PCR of the TCR CDR3 was HTBI. TCRdb passed the multiplex PCR reads through MiXCR, listing each CDR3 protein once. The sample lists roughly 520,000 distinct CDR3 sequences, approximately 24% occurring once. Sequencing input: blood. These receptors were taken from a woman between 25 and 40 years old with Graves' ophthalmopathy.

This clonotype was detected a few times. This chain joins TRBV2 and TRBJ1-1, with D perhaps TRBD1 (5 bases). Germline CDR1 and CDR2: SNHLY and FYNNEI. V was pared by 2 bases and J by 1 base, with 8 bases between. This CDR3 is 14 amino acids long. The CDR3 DNA is TGTGCCAGCAGTGAATGGGGGAGGAACACTGAAGCTTTCTTT. Its translation is CASSEWGRNTEAFF.

This clonotype has ten or more counts. The chain employs TRBV7-2 and TRBJ1-6, with D hard to call. The CDR3 has 13 residues. With 1 base removed from V and 9 bases from J, the gap between germline ends came to 7 bases. Germline CDR1 SGHTA, CDR2 FQGNSA. For the CDR3, the DNA is TGTGCCAGCAGCTTAGTAGGCATTTCACCCCTCCACTTT. Its protein product is CASSLVGISPLHF.

This clonotype was counted at least ten times. The gene calls are TRBV12-3 or TRBV12-4 and TRBJ1-1; tentative D call: TRBD1 (6 bases). V was cut by 3 bases and J by 5 bases, with 13 bases left in between. This CDR3 spans 14 amino acids. The CDR3 loop reads CASSFDGRGTEAFF. The DNA for the CDR3 is TGTGCCAGCAGTTTTGATGGTAGGGGGACTGAAGCTTTCTTT.

The J gene is TRBJ2-7, the V gene TRBV10-2; possibly TRBD1 or TRBD2 for D (5 bases each). Germline values: CDR1 WSHSY, CDR2 SAAADI. The V end lost 7 bases, the J end lost 3 bases, and 13 bases lay between the germline ends. The CDR3 has 13 amino acids. The CDR3 region is CASTGGTGYEQYF. Here the CDR3 DNA reads TGCGCCAGCACTGGTGGGACGGGCTACGAGCAGTACTTC.

This clonotype was detected many times. Compared with germline, one end of the junction differs, possibly owing to a read error. The chain's CDR3 is CASTETGTSNF. The CDR3 region has the DNA TGTGCCAGCACAGAAACCGGGACATCAAACTTC. The chain has TRBV28 and TRBJ1-2; D might be TRBD1 (6 bases). In germline, CDR1 is MDHEN, CDR2 SYDVKM. The CDR3 extends over 11 amino acids.

This clonotype was seen many times. This chain joins TRBV2 and TRBJ2-7; TRBD2 matches 13 bases. Germline CDR1 reads SNHLY; CDR2 reads FYNNEI. V was pared by 6 bases and J by 2 bases, with 4 bases of the junction left unmatched. CDR3 length: 15 amino acids. The CDR3 sequence: CASRGGLAGAYEQYF. The DNA for the CDR3 is TGTGCCAGCAGGGGAGGACTAGCGGGGGCCTACGAGCAGTACTTC.

This clonotype was seen only a few times. The gene calls are TRBV11-1 and TRBJ2-7; the match to TRBD1 covers 8 bases. Unmatched junction bases numbered 7, after V lost 3 bases and J lost 6 bases. This CDR3 is built from 14 residues. Germline V gives CDR1 SGHAT, CDR2 FQDESV (reference sequence). The CDR3 nucleotides read TGTGCCAGCAGCTTCGGACAGGGTGTTCGCGAGCAGTACTTC. As protein: CASSFGQGVREQYF.

This clonotype was seen many times. J is TRBJ2-5 and V is TRBV12-3 or TRBV12-4; 8 nucleotides line up with TRBD1. The V segment lost 3 bases and the J segment 5 bases; nucleotides outside the gene matches: 8. CDR3 size: 15 residues. The CDR3 spells CASSFGQGARETQYF. In DNA form, the CDR3 reads TGTGCCAGCAGTTTTGGGCAGGGGGCTCGGGAGACCCAGTACTTC.

Many counts were recorded for this clonotype. The chain joins TRBV5-1 to TRBJ2-7, with 10 nucleotides matching TRBD1. Looked up from germline, CDR1 is SGHRS and CDR2 is YFSETQ. The CDR3 contains 14 residues. The trim removed 3 bases at V and 6 bases at J, leaving 6 bases unmatched. The CDR3 here is CASSWGQGMGEQYF. In DNA, the CDR3 is TGCGCCAGCAGCTGGGGACAGGGGATGGGCGAGCAGTACTTC.

This clonotype was counted many times. The chain has TRBV7-2 and TRBJ2-7; 10 bases align to TRBD1. Germline assignment: CDR1 SGHTA and CDR2 FQGNSA. J lost 6 bases, V lost 1 base, and 6 bases had no gene match. The CDR3 is 15 amino acids. The CDR3: CASSLGSDRGREQYF. The CDR3 DNA is TGTGCCAGCAGCTTAGGATCCGACAGGGGGCGCGAGCAGTACTTC. Drawing the rest from reference TRBV7-2 and TRBJ2-7, the complete variable domain is GAGVSQSPSNKVTEKGKDVELRCDPISGHTALYWYRQSLGQGLEFLIYFQGNSAPDKSGLPSDRFSAERTGGSVSTLTIQRTQQEDSAVYLCASSLGSDRGREQYFGPGTRLTVT.

The rearrangement uses TRBV7-6 and TRBJ2-7, with D possibly TRBD2 on 6 matching bases. Germline V CDR1 and CDR2: SGHVS, FNYEAQ. The CDR3 extends over 16 amino acids. The V end lost 5 bases, the J end lost 7 bases, and 24 bases lay between the germline ends. This chain's CDR3 is CASSPSGRRGGFEQYF. The CDR3 DNA reads as TGTGCCAGCAGCCCCTCCGGGCGGAGGGGTGGCTTTGAGCAGTACTTC.